The 16 T cell receptor beta chains below all came from one sample that was sequenced in a study of blood T cell repertoires in COVID-19 (dated by TCRdb to about 2020). Libraries were constructed by the immunoSEQ multiplex PCR assay. In its TCRdb copy, this immuneACCESS table keeps in-frame sequences only and misses some clones. Where compared with another copy, unresolved V genes explain less than half of these, and the others have no known cause. The sample has approximately 65,000 clones on record, about three quarters of them singletons. The ten largest clones take up approximately 14% of the sample. The sample taken for sequencing was peripheral blood. The receptors were gathered from a man older than 75 with acute or convalescent COVID-19.

The chain links TRBV4-2 to TRBJ2-3; TRBD2 is a possible D gene (5 bases). Trimming stripped 2 bases from V and 1 base from J, with 7 bases between. The CDR3 contains 14 residues. The germline V gene has CDR1 LGHNA and CDR2 YNFKEQ. As DNA, the CDR3 is TGTGCCAGCAGCCAAAGCGGACGCACAGATACGCAGTATTTT. Amino acids: CASSQSGRTDTQYF.

The CDR3 region is CASRPAGGWANTEAFF. In DNA, the CDR3 is TGTGCCAGCAGACCGGCGGGGGGGTGGGCGAACACTGAAGCTTTCTTT. The rearrangement uses TRBV5-8 and TRBJ1-1, with D maybe TRBD1 (5 bases). V lost 5 bases to trimming and J lost 1 base, with 18 bases between them. This CDR3 has 16 residues. Germline V gene lookup returns CDR1 SGHTS and CDR2 YDEGEE.

V gene TRBV30 combines with J gene TRBJ1-2, with D possibly matching TRBD1 (6 bases). Trimming took off 5 bases at V and 2 bases at J, with 9 bases between the two ends. Germline lookup yields CDR1 GTSNPN and CDR2 SVGIG (reference sequence). The CDR3 is 12 amino acids. In DNA, the CDR3 is TGTGCCTGGGGACAGATAAACTATGGCTACACCTTC. Translation: CAWGQINYGYTF. The full variable domain, with the rest looked up from reference TRBV30 and TRBJ1-2, is SQTIHQWPATLVQPVGSPLSLECTVEGTSNPNLYWYRQAAGRGLQLLFYSVGIGQISSEVPQNLSASRPQDRQFILSSKKLLLSDSGFYLCAWGQINYGYTFGSGTRLTVV.

CDR3 in DNA: TGTGCCAGCAGCCTACAGGAGAATTCACCCCTCCACTTT. This encodes CASSLQENSPLHF. V usage is TRBV7-9 and J usage is TRBJ1-6; a possible D gene is TRBD1 (5 bases). In germline, CDR1 is SEHNR, CDR2 FQNEAQ (reference sequence). Trimming stripped 5 bases from V and 7 bases from J, with 9 bases between. The CDR3 sequence is 13 residues long.

The chain links TRBV27 to TRBJ1-6, with 8 bases that match TRBD1. Germline loops: CDR1 MNHEY, CDR2 SMNVEV (reference sequence). The CDR3 totals 14 residues. V lost 3 bases and J lost 7; bases outside the gene matches: 2. The CDR3 nucleotides are TGTGCCAGCAGTTTGAGACAGGGGAATTCACCCCTCCACTTT. Protein sequence: CASSLRQGNSPLHF.

The chain links TRBV23-1 to TRBJ2-3; TRBD2 agrees at 8 bases. TRBV23-1 is placed among ORFs of uncertain function. V dropped 0 bases and J dropped 2; count of bases not matched to a gene: 7. The CDR3 runs to 17 residues. Here the CDR3 DNA reads TGCGCCAGCAGTCAATCGTGGGCGGGGGGTCTCACAGATACGCAGTATTTT. This sequence encodes CASSQSWAGGLTDTQYF.

The count of this clone is one. In nucleotides, the CDR3 is TGTGCCAGCACTGGGGGGGGCACTGAAGCTTTCTTT. Its translation: CASTGGGTEAFF. The chain couples TRBV7-9 to TRBJ1-1; a possible D gene is TRBD1 (5 bases). Germline-derived CDR1 and CDR2 are SEHNR and FQNEAQ (reference sequence). Between the trimmed V and J ends, which lost 7 bases and 4 bases, there was a span of 10 bases. CDR3 length: 12 residues.

This clone was detected many times. The chain links TRBV6-6 to TRBJ1-2, with D maybe TRBD1 (6 bases). CDR1 is MNHNY, CDR2 SVGAGI, per germline (reference sequence). Trimming shortened V by 6 bases and J by 5 bases, and 13 bases separated the two germline ends. There are 13 residues in the CDR3. CDR3 nucleotides: TGTGCCAGCAGGTCCGGGACATGGTATGGCTACACCTTC. It codes for CASRSGTWYGYTF.

This sequence joins TRBV7-6 and TRBJ2-7, with 11 bases fitting TRBD2. V was clipped by 4 bases and J by 1 base; unmatched bases: 6. The germline V gene has CDR1 SGHVS and CDR2 FNYEAQ. This CDR3 has 16 amino acids. The CDR3 coding sequence is TGTGCCAGCAGCTCCACAACTAGCGGGAGTTCCTACGAGCAGTACTTC. The encoded protein is CASSSTTSGSSYEQYF.

The chain recombines TRBV7-2 with TRBJ2-2; 12 bases are a match to TRBD1. The CDR3 totals 16 residues. With 5 bases clipped from V and 8 bases from J, the junction kept 9 bases outside the gene matches. CDR1 and CDR2 from the germline V gene are SGHTA and FQGNSA. This CDR3 is CASSPPGTGGAGELFF. Here the CDR3 DNA reads TGTGCCAGCAGCCCCCCCGGGACAGGGGGCGCGGGGGAGCTGTTTTTT.

This rearrangement joins TRBV25-1 to TRBJ2-5; D perhaps matches TRBD1 (6 bases). V was cut by 3 bases and J by 5 bases, with 13 bases left in between. The CDR3 covers 14 residues. Germline CDR1 reads MGHDK; CDR2 reads SYGVNS. In nucleotides, the CDR3 is TGTGCCAGCAGTGATACAGGGCTAAGGGAGACCCAGTACTTC. Protein product: CASSDTGLRETQYF.

V is TRBV29-1 and J is TRBJ2-2; TRBD2 is a possible D gene (5 bases). This CDR3 contains 14 residues. CDR1 and CDR2 from the germline V gene are SQVTM and ANQGSEA. V was trimmed by 5 bases and J by 5 bases, leaving 15 bases between them. DNA for the CDR3: TGCAGCGTTCCCGCAAGCGAGGGAACCGGGGAGCTGTTTTTT. Amino acids: CSVPASEGTGELFF.

V and J are TRBV6-5 and TRBJ2-2; no firm D call. CDR3 length equals 14 residues. Per germline, CDR1 MNHEY and CDR2 SVGAGI. The V end lost 7 bases, the J end lost 3 bases, and 12 bases lay between the germline ends. CDR3 nucleotide sequence: TGTGCCAGCAACGTAAACACAGACACCGGGGAGCTGTTTTTT. As protein: CASNVNTDTGELFF.

This rearrangement joins TRBV6-2 or TRBV6-3 to TRBJ2-1; possible D gene TRBD1, 6 bases. The CDR3 has 15 residues. Per the germline V gene, CDR1 is MNHEY and CDR2 is SVGEGT. Trimming took off 4 bases at V and 8 bases at J, with 18 bases between the two ends. CDR3 protein: CASSLRPGTRDEQFF. CDR3 coding DNA: TGTGCCAGCAGTTTGAGACCCGGGACACGGGATGAGCAGTTCTTC.

This clone is categorized as medium-sized. The rearrangement joins TRBV6-2 or TRBV6-3 to TRBJ2-7; possible D gene TRBD1, 5 bases. The CDR3 contains 14 residues. Trimming took 0 bases from V and 6 from J, leaving 12 bases between them. CDR1 MNHEY and CDR2 SVGEGT come from the germline V gene. This CDR3 is CASSYSVRVSEQYF. In nucleotides, the CDR3 is TGTGCCAGCAGTTACTCGGTCAGGGTCTCCGAGCAGTACTTC.

V and J are TRBV9 and TRBJ1-4; D remains ambiguous. The CDR3 is made up of 13 amino acids. Trimming shortened V by 0 bases and J by 8 bases, and 8 bases separated the two germline ends. The germline V gene has CDR1 SGDLS and CDR2 YYNGEE. DNA for the CDR3: TGTGCCAGCAGCGTAGCTTTAGAGGAAAAACTGTTTTTT. It codes for CASSVALEEKLFF.